Shown below are 8 T cell receptor beta chains from a single sample sequenced in a study of beta chain bispecific antibodies for T cell cancers. Findings of the study overall: The leukemia cells, rather than normal T cells, gave most of the targeted TRBV signal.

These receptors have no identified antigens. T cells were expanded from blood mononuclear cells for about three days with anti-CD3 OKT3 or CD3/CD28 beads. One entry per CDR3 protein results from TCRdb running MiXCR on the 5' RACE reads. The sample lists some 20,000 distinct CDR3 sequences, over 2% occurring once. Sequenced input: healthy donor T cells cultured with leukemia cells. Receptors were obtained from a human donor in good health. Some clones in this sample may be carry-over from other donors' samples.

This clonotype was counted many times. V is TRBV6-5 and J is TRBJ1-5; D is unresolved. Trimming cost V 8 bases and J 1 base, with 9 bases left between them. The CDR3 spans 13 residues. CDR1 and CDR2 from the germline V gene are MNHEY and SVGAGI. The CDR3 region has the DNA TGTGCCAGCGGGAGGCAGAGCAATCAGCCCCAGCATTTT. It yields the protein CASGRQSNQPQHF.

This clonotype showed up many times. The V gene is TRBV20-1, the J gene TRBJ2-3, with 8 positions matching TRBD2. J gave up 5 bases and V 7 bases, and 8 bases lay outside the gene matches. This CDR3 is 13 amino acids long. Germline V CDR1 and CDR2: DFQATT, SNEGSKA (reference sequence). CDR3 loop: CSVPGLGRDTQYF. In DNA form, the CDR3 reads TGCAGTGTACCGGGACTAGGACGAGATACGCAGTATTTT.

This clonotype was detected many times. The V and J genes are TRBV7-6 and TRBJ2-5; 8 bases fit TRBD2. The V gene's germline CDR1 is SGHVS and CDR2 FNYEAQ. The CDR3 has 16 residues. V lost 3 bases, J lost 7 bases, and 13 bases stayed unmatched. As DNA, the CDR3 is TGTGCCAGCAGCTTTGAATCAGGACTAGCCGGAGGGACCCAGTACTTC. Protein: CASSFESGLAGGTQYF.

This clonotype was counted many times. The chain recombines TRBV27 with TRBJ2-2, with a tentative D call TRBD2 (6 bases). There are 13 residues in the CDR3. Trimming took off 3 bases at V and 8 bases at J, with 10 bases between the two ends. From germline, CDR1 is MNHEY and CDR2 SMNVEV (reference sequence). In nucleotides, the CDR3 is TGTGCCAGCAGTTTTCGGGGGTCTGGGGAGCTGTTTTTT. Its translation is CASSFRGSGELFF.

In its sample, this clonotype was seen many times. The V gene is TRBV4-1, the J gene TRBJ2-7; no clear D gene. Germline CDR1 and CDR2: MGHRA and YSYEKL. CDR3 size: 11 residues. V was trimmed by 4 bases and J by 3 bases, leaving 4 bases between them. The CDR3 loop is CASSRGYEQYF. The CDR3 nucleotides read TGCGCCAGCAGCCGGGGCTACGAGCAGTACTTC.

This clonotype has a count of ten or more. The chain recombines TRBV4-1 with TRBJ1-2; D not certain. The CDR3 is made up of 14 amino acids. In germline, CDR1 is MGHRA, CDR2 YSYEKL. Trimming took 1 base from V and 4 from J, leaving 10 bases between them. CDR3 DNA sequence: TGCGCCAGCAGCCAAGTCGTTGCAGGCTATGGCTACACCTTC. Encoded protein: CASSQVVAGYGYTF.

This clonotype has a count of ten or more. The chain combines TRBV7-9 with TRBJ2-5, with TRBD1 matching 10 bases. The V gene's germline CDR1 is SEHNR and CDR2 FQNEAQ (reference sequence). The CDR3 contains 17 residues. V lost 3 bases and J lost 2; bases outside the gene matches: 9. CDR3 DNA: TGTGCCAGCAGCTTTCCCCCTGGGACAGGGGATCAAGAGACCCAGTACTTC. As protein: CASSFPPGTGDQETQYF.

This clonotype showed up many times. The V and J genes are TRBV7-9 and TRBJ2-1; D is perhaps TRBD1 or TRBD2 (5 bases each). The length of the CDR3 is 16 residues. Germline V CDR1 and CDR2: SEHNR, FQNEAQ (reference sequence). Deletions cut 10 bases from V and 5 bases from J, with 24 bases between. CDR3 sequence: CATGATAWGQDNEQFF. Here the CDR3 DNA reads TGTGCCACCGGGGCAACTGCTTGGGGTCAGGACAATGAGCAGTTCTTC.